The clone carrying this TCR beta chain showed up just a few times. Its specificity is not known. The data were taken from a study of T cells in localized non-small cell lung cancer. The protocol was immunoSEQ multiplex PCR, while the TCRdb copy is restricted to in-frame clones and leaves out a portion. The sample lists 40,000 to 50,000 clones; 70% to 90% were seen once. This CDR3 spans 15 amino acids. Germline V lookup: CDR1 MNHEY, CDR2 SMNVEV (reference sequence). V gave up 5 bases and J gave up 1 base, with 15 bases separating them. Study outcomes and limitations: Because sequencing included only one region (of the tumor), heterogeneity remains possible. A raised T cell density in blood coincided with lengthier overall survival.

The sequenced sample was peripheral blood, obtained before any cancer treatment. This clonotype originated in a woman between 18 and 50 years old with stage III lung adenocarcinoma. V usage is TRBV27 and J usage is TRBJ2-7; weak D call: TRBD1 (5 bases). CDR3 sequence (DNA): TGTGCCAGCAGTCCCCTCCCAGACAGTTCCTACGAGCAGTACTTC. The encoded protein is CASSPLPDSSYEQYF.